This entry lists 23 T cell receptor beta chains sequenced from one sample in a study of blood T cell repertoires in COVID-19 (TCRdb year 2020). Library construction relied on the immunoSEQ multiplex PCR assay. What TCRdb holds here is the immuneACCESS table cut down to in-frame rearrangements. Part of the clones is not present; checked against another copy, under half of the missing clones reflect an unresolved V gene, and the others are unexplained. The sample profile shows about 400,000 clones; 87% of them were found once. The leading ten clones occupy roughly 1.9% of the sample. The specimen sequenced was PBMCs or T cells enriched from blood (not recorded which). Every receptor here comes from a woman between 18 and 30 years old with acute COVID-19.

The J gene is TRBJ2-5, the V gene TRBV5-1; tentative D call: TRBD2 (6 bases). Trimming left V 3 bases short and J 5 bases short, with 17 bases between. CDR3 size: 15 residues. CDR1 is SGHRS, CDR2 YFSETQ, per germline. CDR3 residues: CASSSRSGSGETQYF. CDR3 DNA: TGCGCCAGCAGCTCGCGGTCCGGGAGTGGGGAGACCCAGTACTTC.

V usage is TRBV7-8 and J usage is TRBJ2-1; 7 positions agree with TRBD2. The CDR3 is made up of 14 amino acids. The junction had 8 bases not matched to a gene; V was cut back by 5 bases and J by 7 bases. Per the germline V gene, CDR1 is SGHVS and CDR2 is FQNEAQ. The CDR3 DNA follows: TGTGCCAGCAGCAGTGCCGGGGGAGGGAATGAGCAGTTCTTC. Protein: CASSSAGGGNEQFF.

The rearrangement uses TRBV5-6 and TRBJ2-7; a possible D gene is TRBD1 (6 bases). The CDR3 runs to 15 residues. V was clipped by 3 bases and J by 5 bases, with 18 bases between them. Germline CDR1 and CDR2: SGHDT and YYEEEE. CDR3 nucleotide sequence: TGTGCCAGCAGCTGGGGACCGACAGGTGCGGACGAGCAGTACTTC. This translates into CASSWGPTGADEQYF.

CDR3 DNA sequence: TGTGCCAGCACCCAGGGGCGCCTTTGGCAGTACTTC. Protein sequence: CASTQGRLWQYF. This chain links TRBV2 with TRBJ2-7; D perhaps matches TRBD1 (6 bases). V was trimmed by 7 bases and J by 9 bases, leaving 16 bases between them. The germline V gene has CDR1 SNHLY and CDR2 FYNNEI. The CDR3 loop spans 12 amino acids.

The chain has TRBV19 and TRBJ1-1, with 8 bases aligning to TRBD1. The CDR3 loop spans 15 amino acids. In germline, CDR1 is LNHDA, CDR2 SQIVND (reference sequence). The V and J ends lost 1 base and 1 base, in that order; junction bases with no gene match: 2. In DNA, the CDR3 is TGTGCCAGTAGTATAGTAGGACAGGGGAACACTGAAGCTTTCTTT. Its protein product is CASSIVGQGNTEAFF. Full variable domain (rest looked up from reference TRBV19 and TRBJ1-1): DGGITQSPKYLFRKEGQNVTLSCEQNLNHDAMYWYRQDPGQGLRLIYYSQIVNDFQKGDIAEGYSVSREKKESFPLTVTSAQKNPTAFYLCASSIVGQGNTEAFFGQGTRLTVV.

The V gene is TRBV4-1, the J gene TRBJ1-2; 9 bases align to TRBD1. CDR3 length: 14 amino acids. With V trimmed by 2 bases and J by 7 bases, 5 bases remained unmatched. Germline assignment: CDR1 MGHRA and CDR2 YSYEKL. Here the CDR3 DNA reads TGCGCCAGCAGCCAACCGGGACAGGGACGTGGCTACACCTTC. Translation gives CASSQPGQGRGYTF.

The CDR3 region has the DNA TGCAGTGCTAGTGGTCCGGGACAGATTTATAGCAATCAGCCCCAGCATTTT. Translating it yields CSASGPGQIYSNQPQHF. The chain uses TRBV20-1 and TRBJ1-5; 7 nucleotides line up with TRBD1. CDR1 and CDR2 (germline): DFQATT, SNEGSKA (reference sequence). CDR3 size: 17 residues. After removal of 3 bases from V and 0 bases from J, the junction contained 11 bases not matched to a gene.

The chain links TRBV19 to TRBJ1-1; 7 positions agree with TRBD1. The CDR3 runs to 14 residues. In germline, CDR1 is LNHDA, CDR2 SQIVND (reference sequence). Trimming at V came to 4 bases and at J to 5 bases, leaving 7 bases not matched to a gene. CDR3 sequence (DNA): TGTGCCAGTAGTACCTCATTACAGGGGACTGAAGCTTTCTTT. Encoded protein: CASSTSLQGTEAFF.

The V and J genes are TRBV3-1 (or the pseudogene TRBV3-2) and TRBJ1-2; possible D gene TRBD1, 6 bases. Germline-derived CDR1 and CDR2 are LGHDT and YNNKEL (reference sequence). The V and J ends lost 8 bases and 6 bases respectively, with 16 bases between them. This CDR3 is built from 13 residues. The CDR3 is CASSLDRLDGYTF. The CDR3, as DNA: TGTGCCAGCTCCCTTGACAGGTTGGATGGCTACACCTTC.

The chain uses TRBV5-8 and TRBJ1-2; D is perhaps TRBD1 (6 bases). V gave up 4 bases and J gave up 8 bases, with 18 bases separating them. The CDR3 is made up of 14 amino acids. Germline V gene sequence: CDR1 SGHTS, CDR2 YDEGEE. The CDR3 protein is CASSLEATGRGYTF. The CDR3 bases are TGTGCCAGCAGCCTGGAAGCGACAGGTCGCGGCTACACCTTC.

V usage is TRBV7-9 and J usage is TRBJ1-4, with D perhaps TRBD1 (5 bases). Germline V CDR1 and CDR2: SEHNR, FQNEAQ (reference sequence). This CDR3 region has 14 residues. Trimming stripped 0 bases from V and 4 bases from J, with 6 bases between. The chain's CDR3 is CASSLAGGNEKLFF. CDR3 DNA sequence: TGTGCCAGCAGCTTAGCGGGGGGTAATGAAAAACTGTTTTTT.

The V and J genes are TRBV30 and TRBJ2-3, with 12 positions matching TRBD2. The CDR3 runs to 17 residues. From germline, CDR1 is GTSNPN and CDR2 SVGIG (reference sequence). Unmatched junction bases numbered 11, after V lost 3 bases and J lost 4 bases. This CDR3 is CAWRTVTSGRGADTQYF. In nucleotides, the CDR3 is TGTGCCTGGAGGACAGTGACTAGCGGGAGAGGCGCAGATACGCAGTATTTT.

CDR3 bases: TGTGCCAGCAGTGAACACAACTACGAGCAGTACTTC. This sequence encodes CASSEHNYEQYF. The V and J genes are TRBV6-1 and TRBJ2-7; D is ambiguous. The V end lost 2 bases, the J end lost 3 bases, and 5 bases lay between the germline ends. Looked up from germline, CDR1 is MNHNS and CDR2 is SASEGT. This CDR3 spans 12 amino acids.

The chain has TRBV10-3 and TRBJ2-7, with D maybe TRBD1 (6 bases). Germline lookup yields CDR1 ENHRY and CDR2 SYGVKD. This CDR3 has 13 amino acids. Trimming pared 3 bases from V and 7 bases from J, leaving 13 bases between. CDR3 coding DNA: TGTGCCATCAGTGACAGGGGCCGAGGAGAGCAGTACTTC. Residues: CAISDRGRGEQYF.

The chain uses TRBV9 and TRBJ1-2; D may be TRBD1 (5 bases). Germline lookup yields CDR1 SGDLS and CDR2 YYNGEE. The CDR3 contains 14 residues. V was pared by 3 bases and J by 4 bases, with 13 bases between. The DNA of the CDR3 is TGTGCCAGCAGCGATACGGCCGGGGGCTATGGCTACACCTTC. The encoded protein is CASSDTAGGYGYTF.

V and J are TRBV12-5 and TRBJ2-7; 11 positions match TRBD2. CDR3 length equals 17 residues. The J segment lost 5 bases and the V segment lost 1 base, leaving 10 bases of the junction unmatched. Germline-derived CDR1 and CDR2 are LGHNT and FRNRAP. This CDR3 reads CASGLARVVAGGHEQYF. CDR3 nucleotide sequence: TGTGCTAGTGGTTTGGCACGGGTGGTAGCGGGGGGGCACGAGCAGTACTTC.

J is TRBJ2-1 and V is TRBV6-4; 11 nucleotides agree with TRBD2. With 4 bases clipped from V and 7 bases from J, the junction kept 6 bases outside the gene matches. Germline CDR1 is MRHNA and CDR2 is SNTAGT. CDR3 size: 15 residues. The CDR3 DNA reads TGTGCCAGCAGTGCCACTAGCGGGAGTTTTAATGAGCAGTTCTTC. Translating it yields CASSATSGSFNEQFF.

This chain uses TRBV15 with TRBJ2-7, with TRBD2 identical over 9 bases. The trim removed 3 bases at V and 7 bases at J, leaving 13 bases unmatched. Germline CDR1 reads LNHNV; CDR2 reads YYDKDF (reference sequence). The CDR3 extends over 16 amino acids. Here the CDR3 reads CATSRRDSGRDWEQYF. The CDR3 DNA reads as TGTGCCACCAGCAGGCGTGATAGCGGGAGAGATTGGGAGCAGTACTTC.

V is TRBV30 and J is TRBJ2-7; D is uncertain. CDR1 and CDR2 (germline): GTSNPN, SVGIG (reference sequence). Deletions cut 0 bases from V and 3 bases from J, with 12 bases between. The CDR3 length is 14 residues. DNA for the CDR3: TGTGCCTGGAGTGTATCTAGAACCCACTACGAGCAGTACTTC. Translating gives CAWSVSRTHYEQYF.

The chain is built from TRBV5-6 and TRBJ1-1, with D possibly being TRBD1 (6 bases). V lost 0 bases and J lost 10, with 7 bases in between. The germline V gene encodes CDR1 SGHDT and CDR2 YYEEEE. The CDR3 sequence is 11 residues long. The CDR3 here is CASSLGRGAFF. CDR3 sequence (DNA): TGTGCCAGCAGCTTGGGCAGGGGAGCTTTCTTT.

The chain uses TRBV15 and TRBJ1-4; 11 nucleotides line up with TRBD1. V was pared by 3 bases and J by 7 bases, with 7 bases of the junction left unmatched. The CDR3 covers 16 residues. The germline V gene encodes CDR1 LNHNV and CDR2 YYDKDF (reference sequence). This CDR3 reads CATSSRTGGVTEKLFF. CDR3 nucleotide sequence: TGTGCCACCAGCAGTAGGACAGGGGGCGTTACTGAAAAACTGTTTTTT.

The chain has TRBV2 and TRBJ1-1, with D uncertain. The germline V gene encodes CDR1 SNHLY and CDR2 FYNNEI. The V gene lost 2 bases and the J gene lost 0 bases, with 10 bases spanning the gap. CDR3 length: 15 residues. In DNA form, the CDR3 reads TGTGCCAGCAGTGAAAGGAGCGTAATGAACACTGAAGCTTTCTTT. Translation: CASSERSVMNTEAFF.

DNA of the CDR3: TGTGCCAGCAGTGAACTTAGACTTTCCTACGAGCAGTACTTC. Its translation: CASSELRLSYEQYF. The rearrangement uses TRBV6-4 and TRBJ2-7, with D hard to call. Looked up from germline, CDR1 is MRHNA and CDR2 is SNTAGT. The ends were cut back, 3 bases at V and 1 base at J, with 10 bases in the middle. CDR3 length: 14 residues.